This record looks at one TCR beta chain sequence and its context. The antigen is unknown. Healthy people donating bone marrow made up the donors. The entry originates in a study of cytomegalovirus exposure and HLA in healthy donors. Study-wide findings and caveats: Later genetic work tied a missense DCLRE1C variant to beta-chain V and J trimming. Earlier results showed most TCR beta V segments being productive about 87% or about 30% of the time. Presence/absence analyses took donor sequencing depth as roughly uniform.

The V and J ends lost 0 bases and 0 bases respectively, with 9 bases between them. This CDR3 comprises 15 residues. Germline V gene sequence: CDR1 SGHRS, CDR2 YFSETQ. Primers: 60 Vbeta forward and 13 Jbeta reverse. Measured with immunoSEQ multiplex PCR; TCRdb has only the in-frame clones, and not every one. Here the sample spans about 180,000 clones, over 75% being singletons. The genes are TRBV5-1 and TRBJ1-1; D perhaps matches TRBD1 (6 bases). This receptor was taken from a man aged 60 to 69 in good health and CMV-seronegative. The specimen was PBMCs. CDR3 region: CASSLGTGLNTEAFF. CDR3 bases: TGCGCCAGCAGCTTGGGAACAGGGCTGAACACTGAAGCTTTCTTT.